These T cell receptor beta chains were read from a single sample in a study of T-cell reconstitution after alpha-beta-depleted transplantation in children. TCRdb fed the PCR reads into MiXCR, producing one record per CDR3 protein. The sample yields around 580,000 distinct CDR3 sequences, roughly 30% seen once. The sequencing here drew on PBMCs, taken before TCRalphabeta/CD19-depleted stem cell transplant. Every receptor here comes from a boy less than two years old with Wiskott-Aldrich syndrome, due to receive a stem cell transplant. The conserved cysteine and the conserved F or W are not part of the CDR3 here. Fields, in order: V gene, J gene, CDR3 protein.

>TRBV6-1|TRBJ2-1
ASRGTSGGGNNEQF
>TRBV7-8|TRBJ2-1
ASSLRAKGWDEQF
>TRBV5-1|TRBJ2-1
ASSRGTADSSYNEQF
>TRBV7-9|TRBJ2-3
ASRPKAFTDTQY
>TRBV12-3/TRBV12-4|TRBJ2-7
ASRETGQGAVEQY
>TRBV5-6|TRBJ2-7
ASSLWNSGYEQY
>TRBV5-6|TRBJ2-1
ASSLRTSGPKPYEQF
>TRBV7-2|TRBJ1-2
ASSLGGDRSYT
>TRBV9|TRBJ2-5
ASSVDLRETQY
>TRBV3-1|TRBJ1-5
ASSPRGDYQPQH
>TRBV27|TRBJ2-7
ASRKGQGAFYEQY
>TRBV27|TRBJ1-5
ACYQPQH
>TRBV5-1|TRBJ1-4
ASSLWPPGQGEEKLF
>TRBV19|TRBJ1-3
ASRFLIGGNTIY
>TRBV10-3|TRBJ2-1
AISVHSGITSEQF
>TRBV5-1|TRBJ1-1
ASSLHRTVNTEAF
>TRBV25-1|TRBJ2-7
ASSGSTGTSPYEQY
>TRBV10-3|TRBJ2-2
AISEPARGGHTGELF
>TRBV12-3/TRBV12-4|TRBJ1-4
ASSFDRVPEKLF
>TRBV27|TRBJ2-3
ASSLYSGRGTDTQY
>TRBV5-1|TRBJ1-1
ASSLGVTGTTEAF
>TRBV10-3|TRBJ2-1
AISTSGFYNEQF
>TRBV20-1|TRBJ2-2
SAREDRAGLAGTGELF
>TRBV20-1|TRBJ1-2
SARSGYGYT
>TRBV20-1|TRBJ2-1
SARDTGTATYNEQF
>TRBV6-1|TRBJ2-5
ASRSGQGMKTQY
>TRBV5-1|TRBJ1-1
ASSLRGPYIEAF
>TRBV10-3|TRBJ2-1
AISVSRTSPGNNEQF
>TRBV12-3/TRBV12-4|TRBJ2-1
ASRPEWPSYNEQF
>TRBV29-1|TRBJ2-7
SVEDSASDPYEQY
>TRBV20-1|TRBJ2-3
SALNGRGGDTQY
>TRBV5-4|TRBJ2-3
ASSLRGGLTDTQY
>TRBV10-2|TRBJ2-7
ATARDYEQY
>TRBV28|TRBJ2-1
ASSPGLAGRLF
>TRBV6-1|TRBJ2-2
ASTPSGRGNTGELF
>TRBV20-1|TRBJ2-1
SAQRSSYNEQF
>TRBV20-1|TRBJ2-3
SASRLAGEADTQY
>TRBV10-3|TRBJ2-2
AIMREVGWELF
>TRBV7-9|TRBJ2-3
ASSSKAASTDTQY
>TRBV3-1|TRBJ2-7
ASSPGTSGRYYEQY
>TRBV7-2|TRBJ2-5
ASSARTGVGTQY
>TRBV19|TRBJ2-1
ASSGMLGGTYNEQF
>TRBV12-3/TRBV12-4|TRBJ1-2
ASSFFGRMNYGYT
>TRBV7-2|TRBJ2-2
ASSSFTGELF
>TRBV25-1|TRBJ2-1
ASKRRGMAYNEQF
>TRBV4-2|TRBJ2-7
ASSQDCPGWSCEQY
>TRBV28|TRBJ1-1
ASRPTGAGRFDRRAF